Below, 21 T cell receptor beta chains from the same sample are listed, as sequenced in a study of cytomegalovirus exposure and HLA in healthy donors. With 60 Vbeta and 13 Jbeta primers, the PCR was carried out. TCRdb keeps only in-frame clones here, not all; method: immunoSEQ multiplex PCR. Among some 40,000 clones listed, around 49% were seen once. The sequenced sample was PBMCs. The origin of the receptors is a woman aged 40 to 50 in good health and CMV-seropositive.

The chain recombines TRBV9 with TRBJ1-2; D is undetermined. Germline V CDR1 and CDR2: SGDLS, YYNGEE. This CDR3 spans 16 amino acids. V shed 3 bases and J shed 4 bases, with 19 bases lying between them. The CDR3 nucleotides read TGTGCCAGCAGCGCCGACGGAGGCTACCACTCCTATGGCTACACCTTC. Translation: CASSADGGYHSYGYTF.

The rearrangement links TRBV5-1 to TRBJ1-2; 8 nucleotides match TRBD1. Germline CDR1 SGHRS, CDR2 YFSETQ. Trimming cost V 1 base and J 1 base; bases outside gene matches: 0. The CDR3 is made up of 14 amino acids. The CDR3 sequence: CASSLTGGNYGYTF. DNA for the CDR3: TGCGCCAGCAGCTTGACAGGGGGTAACTATGGCTACACCTTC.

V and J are TRBV12-5 and TRBJ2-1, with D possibly TRBD2 on 5 matching bases. The V end lost 3 bases, the J end lost 0 bases, and 9 bases lay between the germline ends. The CDR3 contains 15 residues. Per the germline V gene, CDR1 is LGHNT and CDR2 is FRNRAP. The CDR3 protein is CASGLLAYSYNEQFF. CDR3 nucleotides: TGTGCTAGTGGTTTATTAGCGTACTCCTACAATGAGCAGTTCTTC. The whole variable domain, filled in from reference TRBV12-5 and TRBJ2-1, reads DARVTQTPRHKVTEMGQEVTMRCQPILGHNTVFWYRQTMMQGLELLAYFRNRAPLDDSGMPKDRFSAEMPDATLATLKIQPSEPRDSAVYFCASGLLAYSYNEQFFGPGTRLTVL.

The V call is TRBV30, the J call TRBJ2-4; 8 bases are shared with TRBD2. The CDR3 runs 14 residues. The germline V gene encodes CDR1 GTSNPN and CDR2 SVGIG (reference sequence). Unmatched junction bases numbered 9, after V lost 5 bases and J lost 6 bases. DNA for the CDR3: TGTGCCTGGTGCCCCCCCGGGACTAGAAACATTCAGTACTTC. Translating it yields CAWCPPGTRNIQYF.

V gene TRBV15 combines with J gene TRBJ2-1; D is perhaps TRBD2 (5 bases). Trimming left V 6 bases short and J 0 bases short, with 12 bases between. The CDR3 is made up of 15 amino acids. Germline-derived CDR1 and CDR2 are LNHNV and YYDKDF (reference sequence). CDR3 bases: TGTGCCACCAGGGGAGTTGCGAGCTCCTACAATGAGCAGTTCTTC. This sequence encodes CATRGVASSYNEQFF. The full variable domain, with the rest looked up from reference TRBV15 and TRBJ2-1, is DAMVIQNPRYQVTQFGKPVTLSCSQTLNHNVMYWYQQKSSQAPKLLFHYYDKDFNNEADTPDNFQSRRPNTSFCFLDIRSPGLGDTAMYLCATRGVASSYNEQFFGPGTRLTVL.

The chain employs TRBV4-3 and TRBJ2-3; the match to TRBD2 covers 10 bases. The CDR3 has 17 amino acids. V gave up 8 bases and J gave up 6 bases; unmatched junction bases: 17. The germline CDR1 and CDR2 sequences are LGHNA and YSLEER. CDR3 amino acids: CASSTGGSGGRFDTQYF. CDR3 DNA sequence: TGCGCCAGCTCTACGGGAGGTAGCGGGGGGAGGTTTGATACGCAGTATTTT.

V is TRBV30 and J is TRBJ2-1; 7 positions agree with TRBD1. Germline-derived CDR1 and CDR2 are GTSNPN and SVGIG (reference sequence). V trimming: 0 bases; J trimming: 10 bases; junction bases outside the gene matches: 15. The CDR3 is 16 amino acids. The CDR3 protein is CAWSVRDRVGIKEQFF. In nucleotides, the CDR3 is TGTGCCTGGAGTGTACGTGACAGGGTGGGAATTAAGGAGCAGTTCTTC.

This clone showed up just a few times. J is TRBJ2-1 and V is TRBV28, with D possibly TRBD2 on 7 matching bases. Germline CDR1 is MDHEN and CDR2 is SYDVKM. The length of the CDR3 is 17 residues. Trimming took off 4 bases at V and 8 bases at J, with 24 bases between the two ends. The CDR3 loop reads CASSSPYGGALIYEQFF. For the CDR3, the DNA is TGTGCCAGCAGTTCCCCTTATGGGGGGGCCCTAATTTATGAGCAGTTCTTC.

This clone appeared once. The CDR3 coding sequence is TGCAGTGCTAGCGACAACTACGAGCAGTACTTC. Amino acids: CSASDNYEQYF. The V and J genes are TRBV20-1 and TRBJ2-7; D is undetermined. This CDR3 region has 11 residues. The germline CDR1 and CDR2 sequences are DFQATT and SNEGSKA (reference sequence). Trimming removed 3 bases from V and 3 bases from J, with 6 bases in between.

This clone was detected only a few times. This chain joins TRBV29-1 and TRBJ1-2, with 9 bases lining up with TRBD1. The CDR3 is made up of 14 amino acids. The germline V gene has CDR1 SQVTM and CDR2 ANQGSEA. J gave up 2 bases and V 3 bases, and 4 bases lay outside the gene matches. The CDR3 loop reads CSVEDRGGNYGYTF. CDR3 DNA sequence: TGCAGCGTTGAGGACAGGGGAGGCAACTATGGCTACACCTTC.

The rearrangement joins TRBV19 to TRBJ1-2; the D gene is possibly TRBD1 (6 bases). The CDR3 has 12 residues. Trimming took off 4 bases at V and 7 bases at J, with 10 bases between the two ends. CDR1 and CDR2 (germline): LNHDA, SQIVND (reference sequence). The CDR3 DNA is TGTGCCAGTAGTACCACAGGGAGTGGCTACACCTTC. This sequence encodes CASSTTGSGYTF.

V gene TRBV6-5 combines with J gene TRBJ2-7; a possible D gene is TRBD2 (6 bases). CDR3 length: 14 residues. The germline CDR1 and CDR2 sequences are MNHEY and SVGAGI. Trimming shortened V by 5 bases and J by 2 bases, and 13 bases separated the two germline ends. The CDR3 protein is CASSRELGTYEQYF. Written as DNA, the CDR3 is TGTGCCAGCAGTCGGGAGTTGGGAACCTACGAGCAGTACTTC.

V and J are TRBV7-3 and TRBJ2-2; 7 positions match TRBD1. Looked up from germline, CDR1 is SGHTA and CDR2 is FQGTGA. This CDR3 spans 16 amino acids. Losses at the gene ends were 0 bases for V and 3 bases for J; bases not matched to a gene: 4. The CDR3 region is CASSLTTGLDTGELFF. The CDR3 DNA follows: TGTGCCAGCAGCTTAACGACAGGGCTGGACACCGGGGAGCTGTTTTTT.

V gene TRBV10-3 combines with J gene TRBJ2-3; perhaps TRBD2 as D (6 bases). This CDR3 comprises 15 residues. Trimming pared 7 bases from V and 1 base from J, leaving 15 bases between. CDR1 and CDR2 from the germline V gene are ENHRY and SYGVKD. CDR3 sequence reads: CAITFGAGRTDTQYF. In DNA form, the CDR3 reads TGTGCCATCACGTTCGGAGCGGGCCGCACAGATACGCAGTATTTT.

This clone turned up a few times. The rearrangement joins TRBV4-2 to TRBJ1-5; D remains unclear. CDR3 size: 13 residues. Germline values: CDR1 LGHNA, CDR2 YNFKEQ. Trimming took off 0 bases at V and 5 bases at J, with 5 bases between the two ends. CDR3 in DNA: TGTGCCAGCAGCCAAGAACCAGATCAGCCCCAGCATTTT. Its translation is CASSQEPDQPQHF.

The chain couples TRBV2 to TRBJ1-1; the D gene is possibly TRBD1 (5 bases). Germline CDR1 is SNHLY and CDR2 is FYNNEI. The V end was cut by 6 bases, the J end by 4 bases, with 18 bases between. The CDR3 length is 15 residues. CDR3 amino acids: CASSWLIGEGTEAFF. The CDR3 DNA sequence: TGTGCCAGCAGCTGGCTCATAGGGGAAGGCACTGAAGCTTTCTTT.

This chain connects TRBV5-1 to TRBJ2-5; D might be TRBD1 (5 bases). Germline lookup yields CDR1 SGHRS and CDR2 YFSETQ. V lost 0 bases and J 7 bases, leaving 10 bases between the germline ends. CDR3 length equals 13 residues. The chain's CDR3 is CASSLDRFWTQYF. The DNA for the CDR3 is TGCGCCAGCAGCTTGGACAGGTTTTGGACCCAGTACTTC.

This clone showed up just a few times. The rearrangement links TRBV19 to TRBJ1-2; TRBD1 is a possible D gene (5 bases). This CDR3 is built from 16 residues. With 1 base removed from V and 8 bases from J, the gap between germline ends came to 20 bases. Germline V gives CDR1 LNHDA, CDR2 SQIVND (reference sequence). The CDR3 protein is CASSIAPGPDNVGYTF. The CDR3 coding sequence is TGTGCCAGTAGTATAGCCCCTGGACCGGACAATGTGGGCTACACCTTC.

This chain connects TRBV4-2 to TRBJ1-1, with D unresolved. Germline values: CDR1 LGHNA, CDR2 YNFKEQ. The ends were cut back, 5 bases at V and 1 base at J, with 11 bases in the middle. CDR3 length: 14 residues. CDR3 region: CASSYGSGNTEAFF. CDR3 coding DNA: TGTGCCAGCAGCTATGGGTCGGGGAACACTGAAGCTTTCTTT.

The CDR3 loop reads CASSLDPDSSYEQYF. The CDR3 DNA reads TGTGCCAGCAGCTTAGATCCGGACAGTTCCTACGAGCAGTACTTC. This sequence joins TRBV11-2 and TRBJ2-7; D is possibly TRBD1 (6 bases). The CDR3 extends over 15 amino acids. Germline V lookup: CDR1 SGHAT, CDR2 FQNNGV. The germline V and J ends were trimmed by 0 bases and 1 base, with 10 bases remaining between them.

The chain has TRBV27 and TRBJ2-6; D is undetermined. The CDR3 runs to 15 residues. Germline-derived CDR1 and CDR2 are MNHEY and SMNVEV (reference sequence). V lost 0 bases and J 0 bases, leaving 3 bases between the germline ends. The CDR3 DNA reads TGTGCCAGCAGTTTATCCCTCTCTGGGGCCAACGTCCTGACTTTC. It yields the protein CASSLSLSGANVLTF.